Listed below are T cell receptor beta chains from one sample, sequenced in a study of cytomegalovirus exposure and HLA in healthy donors. TCRdb's table, derived via immunoSEQ multiplex PCR, lists solely in-frame clones and lacks some. Among about 130,000 clones, roughly 93% were seen once, and the ten largest hold approximately 1.2%. Sequenced material: PBMCs. The receptors here all came from a woman younger than 35 in good health and CMV-seronegative. CDR3s include the opening cysteine and the closing phenylalanine or tryptophan. Each record gives: clone size, V gene, D gene, J gene, CDR3 length, CDR3 protein, CDR3 DNA. D genes are given only for firm matches. Clone size is not always given. Where it is, it says once, few, many or a class for expanded clones.

clone size: -
V gene: TRBV11-2
D gene: -
J gene: TRBJ2-7
CDR3 length: 13
CDR3 protein: CASSSATSAEQYF
CDR3 DNA: TGTGCCAGCAGCTCCGCGACGAGCGCCGAGCAGTACTTC

clone size: -
V gene: TRBV28
D gene: TRBD1
J gene: TRBJ1-5
CDR3 length: 17
CDR3 protein: CASTRTSGQGGNQPQHF
CDR3 DNA: TGTGCCAGCACCCGCACGTCGGGACAGGGGGGCAATCAGCCCCAGCATTTT

clone size: -
V gene: TRBV14
D gene: TRBD2
J gene: TRBJ2-1
CDR3 length: 12
CDR3 protein: CASSGGEHEQFF
CDR3 DNA: TGTGCCAGCAGCGGGGGGGAACATGAGCAGTTCTTC

clone size: -
V gene: TRBV9
D gene: TRBD1
J gene: TRBJ1-1
CDR3 length: 15
CDR3 protein: CASSGWDRGDTEAFF
CDR3 DNA: TGTGCCAGCAGCGGGTGGGACAGGGGAGACACTGAAGCTTTCTTT

clone size: -
V gene: TRBV2
D gene: TRBD1
J gene: TRBJ2-1
CDR3 length: 15
CDR3 protein: CASSEWQGAENEQFF
CDR3 DNA: TGTGCCAGCAGTGAATGGCAGGGGGCAGAAAATGAGCAGTTCTTC

clone size: -
V gene: TRBV6-1
D gene: TRBD2
J gene: TRBJ2-7
CDR3 length: 20
CDR3 protein: CASSERVGKQLAGGLYEQYF
CDR3 DNA: TGTGCCAGCAGTGAACGGGTGGGAAAACAGCTAGCGGGGGGCCTCTACGAGCAGTACTTC

clone size: -
V gene: TRBV11-2
D gene: TRBD1
J gene: TRBJ2-1
CDR3 length: 16
CDR3 protein: CASSPRGREGLNEQFF
CDR3 DNA: TGTGCCAGCAGCCCCAGGGGGCGAGAAGGATTGAATGAGCAGTTCTTC

clone size: once
V gene: TRBV5-6
D gene: -
J gene: TRBJ2-1
CDR3 length: 12
CDR3 protein: CASSLGGNEQFF
CDR3 DNA: TGTGCCAGCAGCTTGGGCGGCAATGAGCAGTTCTTC

clone size: -
V gene: TRBV18
D gene: -
J gene: TRBJ2-3
CDR3 length: 13
CDR3 protein: CASSPRATDTQYF
CDR3 DNA: TGTGCCAGCTCACCACGGGCCACAGATACGCAGTATTTT

clone size: -
V gene: TRBV5-5
D gene: TRBD1
J gene: TRBJ1-5
CDR3 length: 16
CDR3 protein: CASSWTAGGSNQPQHF
CDR3 DNA: TGTGCCAGCAGCTGGACGGCAGGGGGGTCCAATCAGCCCCAGCATTTT

clone size: -
V gene: TRBV18
D gene: -
J gene: TRBJ2-1
CDR3 length: 13
CDR3 protein: CASSPVTPGEQFF
CDR3 DNA: TGTGCCAGCTCACCAGTGACCCCGGGTGAGCAGTTCTTC

clone size: -
V gene: TRBV5-5
D gene: TRBD1
J gene: TRBJ1-2
CDR3 length: 14
CDR3 protein: CASSRDRVVYGYTF
CDR3 DNA: TGTGCCAGCAGCCGGGACAGGGTGGTCTATGGCTACACCTTC

clone size: -
V gene: TRBV27
D gene: -
J gene: TRBJ1-1
CDR3 length: 13
CDR3 protein: CASSLSFVTEAFF
CDR3 DNA: TGTGCCAGCAGTTTATCTTTCGTCACTGAAGCTTTCTTT

clone size: -
V gene: TRBV29-1
D gene: TRBD1
J gene: TRBJ1-1
CDR3 length: 16
CDR3 protein: CSAFAGTGIMNTEAFF
CDR3 DNA: TGCAGCGCCTTCGCCGGGACAGGAATTATGAACACTGAAGCTTTCTTT

clone size: -
V gene: TRBV19
D gene: -
J gene: TRBJ2-6
CDR3 length: 13
CDR3 protein: CASGVSGANVLTF
CDR3 DNA: TGTGCCTCCGGGGTTTCTGGGGCCAACGTCCTGACTTTC

clone size: -
V gene: TRBV18
D gene: TRBD1
J gene: TRBJ2-7
CDR3 length: 17
CDR3 protein: CASSLSGTAYDSYEQYF
CDR3 DNA: TGTGCCAGCTCACTTTCCGGGACAGCATACGACTCCTACGAGCAGTACTTC

clone size: -
V gene: TRBV5-1
D gene: TRBD1
J gene: TRBJ2-3
CDR3 length: 14
CDR3 protein: CASSPGQGRGTQYF
CDR3 DNA: TGCGCCAGCAGCCCTGGACAGGGACGAGGGACGCAGTATTTT

clone size: -
V gene: TRBV6-6
D gene: -
J gene: TRBJ2-7
CDR3 length: 15
CDR3 protein: CASSSADRLGDEQYF
CDR3 DNA: TGTGCCAGCAGTTCAGCTGACAGGCTCGGGGACGAGCAGTACTTC

clone size: -
V gene: TRBV2
D gene: -
J gene: TRBJ1-2
CDR3 length: 15
CDR3 protein: CASSSRTVSAYGYTF
CDR3 DNA: TGTGCCAGCAGTTCCAGGACAGTTAGTGCCTATGGCTACACCTTC

clone size: -
V gene: TRBV10-3
D gene: TRBD1
J gene: TRBJ2-7
CDR3 length: 13
CDR3 protein: CATAGTGPGEQYF
CDR3 DNA: TGTGCCACCGCCGGGACAGGCCCGGGGGAGCAGTACTTC

clone size: -
V gene: TRBV28
D gene: TRBD1
J gene: TRBJ1-5
CDR3 length: 15
CDR3 protein: CASSLWDRFNQPQHF
CDR3 DNA: TGTGCCAGCAGTTTATGGGACAGGTTCAATCAGCCCCAGCATTTT

clone size: -
V gene: TRBV28
D gene: -
J gene: TRBJ2-7
CDR3 length: 13
CDR3 protein: CASRGSQSYEQYF
CDR3 DNA: TGTGCCAGTCGAGGGTCCCAATCCTACGAGCAGTACTTC

clone size: -
V gene: TRBV27
D gene: TRBD2
J gene: TRBJ2-3
CDR3 length: 15
CDR3 protein: CASSRTSFNTDTQYF
CDR3 DNA: TGTGCCAGCAGCAGGACTAGCTTTAACACAGATACGCAGTATTTT

clone size: -
V gene: TRBV19
D gene: -
J gene: TRBJ1-5
CDR3 length: 16
CDR3 protein: CASSSDVGVRNQPQHF
CDR3 DNA: TGTGCCAGTAGTAGCGATGTAGGGGTCCGCAATCAGCCCCAGCATTTT

clone size: -
V gene: TRBV7-9
D gene: TRBD2
J gene: TRBJ2-5
CDR3 length: 16
CDR3 protein: CASSWALAGGRETQYF
CDR3 DNA: TGTGCCAGCAGCTGGGCACTAGCGGGGGGGCGTGAGACCCAGTACTTC

clone size: -
V gene: TRBV4-1
D gene: TRBD1
J gene: TRBJ2-7
CDR3 length: 16
CDR3 protein: CASSSLPGQGFNEQYF
CDR3 DNA: TGCGCCAGCAGCTCACTTCCGGGACAGGGTTTCAACGAGCAGTACTTC

clone size: -
V gene: TRBV29-1
D gene: -
J gene: TRBJ1-1
CDR3 length: 13
CDR3 protein: CSVDSGVNTEAFF
CDR3 DNA: TGCAGCGTTGATTCAGGTGTTAACACTGAAGCTTTCTTT

clone size: -
V gene: TRBV7-6
D gene: -
J gene: TRBJ2-7
CDR3 length: 16
CDR3 protein: CASSPAMRGSSYEQYF
CDR3 DNA: TGTGCCAGCAGCCCCGCGATGAGGGGGAGCTCCTACGAGCAGTACTTC

clone size: -
V gene: TRBV30
D gene: -
J gene: TRBJ1-2
CDR3 length: 11
CDR3 protein: CAWEEDYGYTF
CDR3 DNA: TGTGCCTGGGAAGAGGACTATGGCTACACCTTC

clone size: -
V gene: TRBV28
D gene: TRBD1
J gene: TRBJ1-6
CDR3 length: 15
CDR3 protein: CASISGQGSNSPLHF
CDR3 DNA: TGTGCCAGCATCTCGGGACAGGGATCCAATTCACCCCTCCACTTT

clone size: few
V gene: TRBV5-6
D gene: -
J gene: TRBJ2-2
CDR3 length: 15
CDR3 protein: CASSFSGTNTGELFF
CDR3 DNA: TGTGCCAGCAGCTTCTCAGGGACGAACACCGGGGAGCTGTTTTTT

clone size: -
V gene: TRBV29-1
D gene: TRBD2
J gene: TRBJ2-7
CDR3 length: 17
CDR3 protein: CSVEVPGLAGIVNEQYF
CDR3 DNA: TGCAGCGTTGAAGTACCTGGACTAGCGGGGATTGTTAACGAGCAGTACTTC

clone size: -
V gene: TRBV5-1
D gene: -
J gene: TRBJ1-4
CDR3 length: 12
CDR3 protein: CASSYGDEKLFF
CDR3 DNA: TGCGCCAGCAGCTACGGAGATGAAAAACTGTTTTTT

clone size: -
V gene: TRBV28
D gene: -
J gene: TRBJ2-1
CDR3 length: 15
CDR3 protein: CASALSRGTYNEQFF
CDR3 DNA: TGTGCCAGCGCACTTTCCCGAGGGACATACAATGAGCAGTTCTTC

clone size: -
V gene: TRBV7-9
D gene: TRBD1
J gene: TRBJ2-7
CDR3 length: 14
CDR3 protein: CASSPFISGGEQYF
CDR3 DNA: TGTGCCAGCAGCCCCTTCATTTCAGGGGGCGAGCAGTACTTC

clone size: -
V gene: TRBV10-2
D gene: TRBD2
J gene: TRBJ2-1
CDR3 length: 15
CDR3 protein: CASSVERGGLDEQFF
CDR3 DNA: TGCGCCAGCAGTGTGGAGCGGGGGGGCCTCGATGAGCAGTTCTTC

clone size: -
V gene: TRBV5-8
D gene: TRBD2
J gene: TRBJ2-2
CDR3 length: 16
CDR3 protein: CASSWAGVTSTGELFF
CDR3 DNA: TGTGCCAGCAGCTGGGCGGGAGTAACATCCACCGGGGAGCTGTTTTTT

clone size: -
V gene: TRBV27
D gene: TRBD2
J gene: TRBJ2-7
CDR3 length: 11
CDR3 protein: CAARGGSEQYF
CDR3 DNA: TGTGCCGCACGGGGAGGGAGCGAGCAGTACTTC

clone size: -
V gene: TRBV5-6
D gene: TRBD2
J gene: TRBJ2-1
CDR3 length: 16
CDR3 protein: CASSLYGLAGPWEQFF
CDR3 DNA: TGTGCCAGCAGCTTGTACGGACTAGCGGGACCTTGGGAGCAGTTCTTC

clone size: -
V gene: TRBV7-9
D gene: TRBD1
J gene: TRBJ1-5
CDR3 length: 15
CDR3 protein: CASSHTGGADQPQHF
CDR3 DNA: TGTGCCAGCAGCCACACAGGGGGGGCCGATCAGCCCCAGCATTTT

clone size: -
V gene: TRBV5-4
D gene: TRBD1
J gene: TRBJ1-1
CDR3 length: 13
CDR3 protein: CASSLGQGIEAFF
CDR3 DNA: TGTGCCAGCAGCCTTGGACAGGGAATTGAAGCTTTCTTT

clone size: -
V gene: TRBV27
D gene: -
J gene: TRBJ1-6
CDR3 length: 12
CDR3 protein: CASTTGFSPLHF
CDR3 DNA: TGTGCCAGCACAACAGGGTTCTCACCCCTCCACTTT

clone size: -
V gene: TRBV2
D gene: -
J gene: TRBJ1-5
CDR3 length: 14
CDR3 protein: CASRADSHPGPQHF
CDR3 DNA: TGTGCCAGCAGAGCGGACAGCCATCCGGGGCCCCAGCATTTT

clone size: -
V gene: TRBV30
D gene: -
J gene: TRBJ2-5
CDR3 length: 12
CDR3 protein: CAWSVSRETQYF
CDR3 DNA: TGTGCCTGGAGTGTTTCGCGGGAGACCCAGTACTTC

clone size: once
V gene: TRBV5-1
D gene: TRBD1
J gene: TRBJ2-7
CDR3 length: 14
CDR3 protein: CASSWTGGTDEQYF
CDR3 DNA: TGCGCCAGCAGCTGGACAGGGGGTACCGACGAGCAGTACTTC

clone size: -
V gene: TRBV7-9
D gene: -
J gene: TRBJ2-7
CDR3 length: 16
CDR3 protein: CASSHTGTPYAYEQYF
CDR3 DNA: TGTGCCAGCAGCCACACTGGGACACCTTACGCCTACGAGCAGTACTTC

clone size: -
V gene: TRBV19
D gene: -
J gene: TRBJ2-7
CDR3 length: 15
CDR3 protein: CASSIARDSSYEQYF
CDR3 DNA: TGTGCCAGTAGTATAGCTCGGGACTCTTCCTACGAGCAGTACTTC

clone size: -
V gene: TRBV10-2
D gene: -
J gene: TRBJ2-4
CDR3 length: 18
CDR3 protein: CASSESGQGGVPLGIQYF
CDR3 DNA: TGCGCCAGCAGTGAGTCAGGGCAGGGTGGAGTACCTTTAGGCATTCAGTACTTC

clone size: -
V gene: TRBV5-1
D gene: -
J gene: TRBJ1-5
CDR3 length: 16
CDR3 protein: CASSLIGPGDNQPQHF
CDR3 DNA: TGCGCCAGCAGCTTGATAGGCCCAGGCGACAATCAGCCCCAGCATTTT

clone size: -
V gene: TRBV27
D gene: TRBD1
J gene: TRBJ2-1
CDR3 length: 17
CDR3 protein: CASSLVNRGVSDDEQFF
CDR3 DNA: TGTGCCAGCAGTTTAGTTAACAGGGGTGTTTCAGATGATGAGCAGTTCTTC

clone size: -
V gene: TRBV5-4
D gene: -
J gene: TRBJ1-1
CDR3 length: 15
CDR3 protein: CASSLGQRENTEAFF
CDR3 DNA: TGTGCCAGCAGCTTGGGACAGCGGGAAAACACTGAAGCTTTCTTT

clone size: -
V gene: TRBV2
D gene: TRBD2
J gene: TRBJ2-1
CDR3 length: 15
CDR3 protein: CASSALAGSYNEQFF
CDR3 DNA: TGTGCCAGCAGCGCTCTAGCGGGCTCCTACAATGAGCAGTTCTTC

clone size: -
V gene: TRBV28
D gene: -
J gene: TRBJ2-3
CDR3 length: 11
CDR3 protein: CATRDTDTQYF
CDR3 DNA: TGTGCCACCCGGGACACAGATACGCAGTATTTT